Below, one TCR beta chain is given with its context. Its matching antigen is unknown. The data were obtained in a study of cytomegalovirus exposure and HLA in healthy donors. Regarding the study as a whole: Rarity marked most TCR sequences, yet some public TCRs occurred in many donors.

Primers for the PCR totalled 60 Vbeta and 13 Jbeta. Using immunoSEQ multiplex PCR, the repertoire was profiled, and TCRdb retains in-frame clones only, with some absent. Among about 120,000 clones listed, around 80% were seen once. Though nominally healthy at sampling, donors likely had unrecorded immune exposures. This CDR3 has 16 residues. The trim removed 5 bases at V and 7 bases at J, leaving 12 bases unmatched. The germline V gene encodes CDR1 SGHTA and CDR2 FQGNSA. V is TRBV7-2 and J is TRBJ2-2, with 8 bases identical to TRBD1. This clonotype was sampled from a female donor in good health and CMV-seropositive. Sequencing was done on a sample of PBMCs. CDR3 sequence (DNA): TGTGCCAGCAGCGTCGACCGGACAGGGATGGGCGGGGAGCTGTTTTTT. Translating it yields CASSVDRTGMGGELFF.